The 31 T cell receptor beta chains below were found in one sample sequenced in a study of cytomegalovirus exposure and HLA in healthy donors. The primer mix had 60 Vbeta and 13 Jbeta primers. The method was immunoSEQ multiplex PCR; TCRdb's version includes in-frame clones alone and lacks a portion of them. This sample has 200,000 to 250,000 clones; 70% to 90% occur once, and the top ten carry roughly 1.3%. The specimen sequenced was PBMCs. The receptors derive from a human donor in good health.

The gene calls are TRBV6-5 and TRBJ1-1; D gene ambiguous. Germline CDR1 is MNHEY and CDR2 is SVGAGI. There are 13 residues in the CDR3. Trimming stripped 7 bases from V and 0 bases from J, with 9 bases between. This CDR3 reads CASTPGVNTEAFF. The CDR3 DNA is TGTGCCAGCACCCCGGGAGTGAACACTGAAGCTTTCTTT.

The chain links TRBV25-1 to TRBJ2-3, with 7 bases identical to TRBD2. CDR3 length: 12 amino acids. Germline-derived CDR1 and CDR2 are MGHDK and SYGVNS. Trimming at V came to 11 bases and at J to 3 bases, leaving 5 bases not matched to a gene. CDR3: CAPGGFTDTQYF. The CDR3 coding sequence is TGTGCCCCGGGGGGATTTACAGATACGCAGTATTTT.

The genes are TRBV30 and TRBJ1-4; D uncertain. Germline V CDR1 and CDR2: GTSNPN, SVGIG (reference sequence). V lost 3 bases to trimming and J lost 10 bases, with 12 bases between them. This CDR3 region has 12 residues. CDR3 residues: CAWSGDDIKLFF. CDR3 bases: TGTGCCTGGAGCGGGGATGATATAAAACTGTTTTTT.

CDR3 bases: TGTGCCAGCAGTGTCCGGGACATAGTCTACGAGCAGTACTTC. Protein product: CASSVRDIVYEQYF. V and J are TRBV2 and TRBJ2-7; D is possibly TRBD1 (6 bases). In germline, CDR1 is SNHLY, CDR2 FYNNEI. With 4 bases removed from V and 3 bases from J, the gap between germline ends came to 13 bases. CDR3 length equals 14 residues.

This clone occurred once. The chain couples TRBV5-8 to TRBJ2-1; 14 nucleotides line up with TRBD2. Germline V gene lookup returns CDR1 SGHTS and CDR2 YDEGEE. The CDR3 is made up of 15 amino acids. With V trimmed by 3 bases and J by 12 bases, 8 bases remained unmatched. Here the CDR3 reads CASSSGTSGGMMQFF. CDR3 sequence (DNA): TGTGCCAGCAGCTCTGGGACTAGCGGGGGAATGATGCAGTTCTTC.

A single count supports this clone. The V gene is TRBV2, the J gene TRBJ2-1; D unresolved. Per the germline V gene, CDR1 is SNHLY and CDR2 is FYNNEI. This CDR3 comprises 16 residues. Trimming cost V 4 bases and J 0 bases, with 13 bases left between them. Written as DNA, the CDR3 is TGTGCCAGCAGTGTTTCGGGTCGAAACTCCTACAATGAGCAGTTCTTC. As protein: CASSVSGRNSYNEQFF.

V is TRBV18 and J is TRBJ1-2; 7 bases align to TRBD1. CDR3 length equals 14 residues. The germline V gene encodes CDR1 KGHSH and CDR2 LQKENI. With 3 bases clipped from V and 6 bases from J, the junction kept 7 bases outside the gene matches. CDR3 sequence: CASSPNRDRDGYTF. The CDR3 DNA is TGTGCCAGCTCACCTAACCGGGACAGAGATGGCTACACCTTC.

The rearrangement links TRBV25-1 to TRBJ1-2; TRBD1 might be the D (5 bases). Germline CDR1 and CDR2: MGHDK and SYGVNS. The CDR3 length is 10 residues. In DNA, the CDR3 is TGTGCGGCGGGGGAGGGCGGCTACACCTTC. Translation: CAAGEGGYTF.

The rearrangement links TRBV5-1 to TRBJ2-1; 9 bases are shared with TRBD1. The germline V gene has CDR1 SGHRS and CDR2 YFSETQ. V lost 3 bases and J lost 6; bases outside the gene matches: 7. The CDR3 covers 15 residues. The CDR3 loop reads CASSWTGDVFNEQFF. The CDR3 coding sequence is TGCGCCAGCAGCTGGACAGGGGACGTGTTCAATGAGCAGTTCTTC.

Comment on this clone: In the same sample, other DNA sequences code for this CDR3. V gene TRBV5-1 combines with J gene TRBJ2-5; TRBD2 agrees at 7 bases. The V gene's germline CDR1 is SGHRS and CDR2 YFSETQ. The V and J ends lost 0 bases and 5 bases, in that order; junction bases with no gene match: 4. CDR3 length: 14 residues. The CDR3 reads CASSLGLAGETQYF. In DNA, the CDR3 is TGCGCCAGCAGCTTGGGACTAGCCGGGGAGACCCAGTACTTC.

CDR3 residues: CASSIPGAGELFF. CDR3 nucleotide sequence: TGTGCCAGTAGTATTCCCGGGGCCGGGGAGCTGTTTTTT. The genes are TRBV19 and TRBJ2-2; a weak D match, TRBD2 (5 bases). Germline assignment: CDR1 LNHDA and CDR2 SQIVND (reference sequence). Trimming stripped 3 bases from V and 6 bases from J, with 8 bases between. The CDR3 length is 13 residues.

The gene calls are TRBV4-1 and TRBJ2-3; D possibly corresponds to TRBD1 (6 bases). The V gene's germline CDR1 is MGHRA and CDR2 YSYEKL. CDR3 length equals 14 residues. Trimming shortened V by 8 bases and J by 1 base, and 13 bases separated the two germline ends. CDR3 sequence reads: CASGGSRRTDTQYF. Written as DNA, the CDR3 is TGCGCCAGCGGGGGCAGCCGCCGCACAGATACGCAGTATTTT.

This clone was counted between two and nine times. The same CDR3 also results from other DNA sequences found in this sample. The chain recombines TRBV18 with TRBJ2-7, with a weak D call TRBD1 (5 bases). The CDR3 covers 14 residues. Germline V lookup: CDR1 KGHSH, CDR2 LQKENI. Trimming removed 2 bases from V and 1 base from J, with 9 bases in between. The CDR3 DNA reads as TGTGCCAGCTCACCAGGAACAGGATCCTACGAGCAGTACTTC. Translation gives CASSPGTGSYEQYF.

V usage is TRBV7-9 and J usage is TRBJ2-7; 10 bases agree with TRBD1. In germline, CDR1 is SEHNR, CDR2 FQNEAQ (reference sequence). CDR3 length: 16 amino acids. The ends lost 1 base at V and 4 bases at J; junction bases unmatched: 7. The CDR3 spells CASSLGGQGVLYEQYF. In DNA form, the CDR3 reads TGTGCCAGCAGCTTAGGAGGACAGGGGGTTTTATACGAGCAGTACTTC.

The chain employs TRBV18 and TRBJ2-7; no definite D call. CDR1 KGHSH and CDR2 LQKENI come from the germline V gene. This CDR3 spans 15 amino acids. Trimming shortened V by 2 bases and J by 5 bases, and 16 bases separated the two germline ends. The CDR3 region has the DNA TGTGCCAGCTCACCAAATGAAAATATAGTCCACGAGCAGTACTTC. This translates into CASSPNENIVHEQYF.

This clone was found once. The V and J genes are TRBV7-2 and TRBJ2-1, with 12 bases fitting TRBD1. This CDR3 is built from 16 residues. V trimming: 5 bases; J trimming: 5 bases; junction bases outside the gene matches: 7. CDR1 and CDR2 (germline): SGHTA, FQGNSA. The CDR3 DNA reads as TGTGCCAGCAGCCTTCAGGGACAGGGGGCCGACAATGAGCAGTTCTTC. Its translation: CASSLQGQGADNEQFF.

The chain uses TRBV7-3 and TRBJ2-1; 9 positions agree with TRBD2. Germline-derived CDR1 and CDR2 are SGHTA and FQGTGA. Losses at the gene ends were 2 bases for V and 8 bases for J; bases not matched to a gene: 10. The CDR3 loop spans 16 amino acids. CDR3 bases: TGTGCCAGCAGCTTAGGGGGACTAGCACGGGGTCATGAGCAGTTCTTC. Its translation is CASSLGGLARGHEQFF. The entire variable domain, with the rest obtained from reference TRBV7-3 and TRBJ2-1, is as follows: GAGVSQTPSNKVTEKGKYVELRCDPISGHTALYWYRQSLGQGPEFLIYFQGTGAADDSGLPNDRFFAVRPEGSVSTLKIQRTERGDSAVYLCASSLGGLARGHEQFFGPGTRLTVL.

This chain uses TRBV5-1 with TRBJ2-4, with 7 positions matching TRBD2. The CDR3 consists of 17 residues. Germline-derived CDR1 and CDR2 are SGHRS and YFSETQ. Losses at the gene ends were 0 bases for V and 0 bases for J; bases not matched to a gene: 6. CDR3 DNA: TGCGCCAGCAGCTTGGGTCCCGGGGAGGGAGCCAAAAACATTCAGTACTTC. Translation: CASSLGPGEGAKNIQYF.

The CDR3: CASSYQDRGNTEAFF. The DNA of the CDR3 is TGTGCCAGCAGTTACCAAGACAGGGGGAACACTGAAGCTTTCTTT. The chain uses TRBV6-5 and TRBJ1-1; 8 positions agree with TRBD1. Germline V gene data show CDR1 as MNHEY and CDR2 as SVGAGI. The CDR3 has 15 amino acids. Losses at the gene ends were 2 bases for V and 1 base for J; bases not matched to a gene: 3.

The sample holds one count of this clone. The CDR3 spells CASQGGGGRAPNRPQHF. CDR3 DNA: TGTGCCAGCCAAGGGGGTGGGGGACGGGCTCCCAATCGTCCCCAGCATTTT. The rearrangement uses TRBV28 and TRBJ1-5, with a possible D match to TRBD1 (6 bases). In germline, CDR1 is MDHEN, CDR2 SYDVKM. Trimming took 8 bases from V and 10 from J, leaving 30 bases between them. The CDR3 covers 17 residues.

This chain links TRBV5-6 with TRBJ2-3; TRBD1 agrees at 7 bases. The CDR3 is made up of 14 amino acids. Trimming at V came to 3 bases and at J to 1 base, leaving 2 bases not matched to a gene. Germline V CDR1 and CDR2: SGHDT, YYEEEE. The CDR3 coding sequence is TGTGCCAGCAGCTGGGGACAGCGCACAGATACGCAGTATTTT. It is translated as CASSWGQRTDTQYF. Drawing the rest from reference TRBV5-6 and TRBJ2-3, the complete variable domain is DAGVTQSPTHLIKTRGQQVTLRCSPKSGHDTVSWYQQALGQGPQFIFQYYEEEERQRGNFPDRFSGHQFPNYSSELNVNALLLGDSALYLCASSWGQRTDTQYFGPGTRLTVL.

This clone was seen once. This chain joins TRBV27 and TRBJ1-6, with no clear D. Germline lookup yields CDR1 MNHEY and CDR2 SMNVEV (reference sequence). The CDR3 runs to 17 residues. The V and J ends lost 5 bases and 0 bases respectively, with 14 bases between them. CDR3 coding DNA: TGTGCCAGCAGTCGCGAGGGCCAGAGCTCCTATAATTCACCCCTCCACTTT. It encodes CASSREGQSSYNSPLHF.

A single count supports this clone. The identical CDR3 is also encoded by other nucleotide sequences in the sample. V usage is TRBV5-1 and J usage is TRBJ2-7; D gene uncertain. V lost 2 bases, J lost 4 bases, and 7 bases lay in between. The CDR3 has 12 residues. Germline values: CDR1 SGHRS, CDR2 YFSETQ. The CDR3 bases are TGCGCCAGCAGCTTCAACAGTTACGAGCAGTACTTC. Amino acid sequence: CASSFNSYEQYF.

This clone was detected a few times. The J gene is TRBJ1-5, the V gene TRBV4-1, with D unresolved. This CDR3 is 14 amino acids long. V was clipped by 1 base and J by 6 bases, with 10 bases between them. Germline V gives CDR1 MGHRA, CDR2 YSYEKL. The CDR3 protein is CASSQVGGGQPQHF. The CDR3 DNA follows: TGCGCCAGCAGCCAAGTCGGAGGAGGTCAGCCCCAGCATTTT.

The chain recombines TRBV15 with TRBJ1-1; D remains ambiguous. This CDR3 region has 13 residues. Trimming stripped 5 bases from V and 1 base from J, with 8 bases between. Germline values: CDR1 LNHNV, CDR2 YYDKDF (reference sequence). The CDR3 here is CATSLTQNTEAFF. The CDR3 DNA sequence: TGTGCCACCAGCCTGACACAGAACACTGAAGCTTTCTTT.

CDR3 bases: TGTGCCAGCAGGCGACAGGGCGAGGCAGATACGCAGTATTTT. The encoded protein is CASRRQGEADTQYF. V and J are TRBV21-1 and TRBJ2-3; TRBD1, as called in the table, went unchecked against the DNA. TRBV21-1 is designated a pseudogene. The CDR3 loop spans 14 amino acids.

This chain uses TRBV9 with TRBJ2-5, with 8 positions matching TRBD2. The CDR3 consists of 16 residues. V shed 0 bases, J shed 5 bases, and the junction held 9 bases outside the gene matches. Germline V gives CDR1 SGDLS, CDR2 YYNGEE. This chain's CDR3 is CASSVESGGRRETQYF. CDR3 DNA: TGTGCCAGCAGCGTAGAATCGGGAGGGAGGAGGGAGACCCAGTACTTC.

With respect to this clone: Germline and junction disagree at one end, which may indicate a read error. The rearrangement joins TRBV27 to TRBJ1-1; D is unclear. The germline V gene encodes CDR1 MNHEY and CDR2 SMNVEV (reference sequence). The CDR3 length is 15 residues. DNA for the CDR3: TGTGCCAGCAGTCTATCGGGAGCCATGAACACTGAAGCTTTCTTT. As protein: CASSLSGAMNTEAFF.

The V and J genes are TRBV29-1 and TRBJ2-7; D is uncertain. The CDR3 consists of 11 residues. Looked up from germline, CDR1 is SQVTM and CDR2 is ANQGSEA. Trimming stripped 7 bases from V and 3 bases from J, with 10 bases between. CDR3: CSALDVYEQYF. The CDR3 nucleotides are TGCAGCGCGCTAGACGTCTACGAGCAGTACTTC.

The chain uses TRBV29-1 and TRBJ2-7; 12 bases map to TRBD2. V dropped 3 bases and J dropped 1; count of bases not matched to a gene: 7. Germline V CDR1 and CDR2: SQVTM, ANQGSEA. The CDR3 extends over 16 amino acids. In DNA form, the CDR3 reads TGCAGCGTTGATGAGCGGGGGACTAGCGGGTCCTACGAGCAGTACTTC. Residues: CSVDERGTSGSYEQYF.

The chain couples TRBV4-1 to TRBJ2-7; TRBD2 agrees at 9 bases. With V trimmed by 0 bases and J by 2 bases, 14 bases remained unmatched. Germline CDR1 MGHRA, CDR2 YSYEKL. The CDR3 runs to 19 residues. CDR3 DNA: TGCGCCAGCAGCCAAGACGAGGGGGGGCTAGCGGGGACCACCTACGAGCAGTACTTC. Its protein product is CASSQDEGGLAGTTYEQYF.